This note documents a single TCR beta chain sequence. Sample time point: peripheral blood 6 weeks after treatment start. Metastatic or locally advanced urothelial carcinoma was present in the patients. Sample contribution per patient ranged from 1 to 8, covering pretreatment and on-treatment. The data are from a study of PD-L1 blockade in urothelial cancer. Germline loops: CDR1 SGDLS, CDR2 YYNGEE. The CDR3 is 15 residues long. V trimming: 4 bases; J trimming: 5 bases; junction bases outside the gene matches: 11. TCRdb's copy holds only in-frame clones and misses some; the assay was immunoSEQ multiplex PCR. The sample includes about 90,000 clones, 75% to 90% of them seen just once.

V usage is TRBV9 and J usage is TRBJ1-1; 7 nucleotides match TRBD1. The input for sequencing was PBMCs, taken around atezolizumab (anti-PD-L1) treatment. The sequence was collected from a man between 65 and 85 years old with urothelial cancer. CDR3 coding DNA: TGTGCCAGCAGCACTCACCCCGACAGGGAGACTGAAGCTTTCTTT. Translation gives CASSTHPDRETEAFF. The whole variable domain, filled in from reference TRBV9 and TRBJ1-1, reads DSGVTQTPKHLITATGQRVTLRCSPRSGDLSVYWYQQSLDQGLQFLIQYYNGEERAKGNILERFSAQQFPDLHSELNLSSLELGDSALYFCASSTHPDRETEAFFGQGTRLTVV.